The rows below give T cell receptor beta chains drawn from one sample of a study of shared clonotypes between healthy human individuals. The repertoire was sequenced with immunoSEQ multiplex PCR; TCRdb's copy has only in-frame clones and lacks some. The repertoire holds 400,000 to 600,000 clones, with roughly 95% as singletons. Sequenced: naive CD4+ T cells sorted from blood. Receptors originate from a woman in her twenties or thirties in good health. Both conserved end residues are part of each CDR3. Fields, in order: CDR3 length, clone size, D gene, V gene, J gene, CDR3 protein, CDR3 DNA. A D gene is named only where the DNA matches it firmly. Clone size appears in some rows only: once, few, many, or a class for an expanded clone.

>15|NA|NA|TRBV19|TRBJ1-5
CASSIGTGSHQPQHF
TGTGCCAGTAGTATAGGAACAGGGTCGCATCAGCCCCAGCATTTT
>12|NA|NA|TRBV11-2|TRBJ1-2
CASSSSRYGYTF
TGTGCCAGCAGCTCCAGCAGATATGGCTACACCTTC
>12|NA|NA|TRBV28|TRBJ1-2
CASSFLNYGYTF
TGTGCCAGCAGTTTTTTGAACTATGGCTACACCTTC
>14|NA|TRBD1|TRBV29-1|TRBJ2-7
CSVAPGQGPYEQYF
TGCAGCGTTGCTCCGGGACAGGGCCCCTACGAGCAGTACTTC
>15|NA|TRBD2|TRBV9|TRBJ2-7
CASSVDLAGGREQYF
TGTGCCAGCAGCGTAGATCTAGCGGGAGGGCGGGAGCAGTACTTC
>15|NA|NA|TRBV6-5|TRBJ1-4
CASSYSTGAFEKLFF
TGTGCCAGCAGTTACTCGACGGGGGCTTTTGAAAAACTGTTTTTT
>18|NA|TRBD1|TRBV5-1|TRBJ1-1
CASSTYRGQGVGITEAFF
TGCGCCAGCAGCACATACAGGGGGCAGGGTGTAGGGATCACTGAAGCTTTCTTT
>14|NA|NA|TRBV5-1|TRBJ2-7
CASSQAGQRDEQYF
TGCGCCAGCAGCCAGGCGGGACAGCGGGACGAGCAGTACTTC
>17|NA|TRBD2|TRBV9|TRBJ2-1
CASSNPGKRGPYNEQFF
TGTGCCAGCAGCAATCCGGGAAAGCGGGGCCCCTACAATGAGCAGTTCTTC
>15|once|NA|TRBV2|TRBJ1-5
CASSGLLLGNQPQHF
TGTGCCAGCAGTGGACTCCTCTTGGGCAATCAGCCCCAGCATTTT
>13|NA|NA|TRBV7-2|TRBJ1-2
CASTSLGPYGYTF
TGTGCCAGCACCTCCCTCGGCCCATACGGCTACACCTTC
>15|NA|NA|TRBV6-1|TRBJ2-7
CASSETPTGPYEQYF
TGTGCCAGCAGTGAAACTCCGACCGGGCCCTACGAGCAGTACTTC
>15|NA|NA|TRBV6-5|TRBJ2-7
CASTRGGPSSYEQYF
TGTGCCAGCACCAGGGGGGGCCCAAGCTCCTACGAGCAGTACTTC
>16|once|TRBD2|TRBV2|TRBJ2-1
CASSDFGRALYNEQFF
TGTGCCAGCAGTGACTTTGGGAGGGCCCTCTACAATGAGCAGTTCTTC
>17|once|TRBD1|TRBV5-1|TRBJ2-7
CASSLLPPGTGLYEQYF
TGCGCCAGCAGCTTGTTACCCCCGGGGACAGGACTTTACGAGCAGTACTTC
>16|NA|TRBD1|TRBV5-4|TRBJ1-1
CASSLGLGQGDTEAFF
TGTGCCAGCAGCTTGGGGCTCGGACAGGGGGACACTGAAGCTTTCTTT
>15|NA|TRBD2|TRBV5-1|TRBJ2-7
CASRILAGQNYEQYF
TGCGCCAGCAGAATACTAGCGGGGCAGAATTACGAGCAGTACTTC
>14|NA|TRBD2|TRBV28|TRBJ2-1
CASSFSGLYNEQFF
TGTGCCAGCAGTTTTAGCGGGCTTTACAATGAGCAGTTCTTC
>21|NA|TRBD2|TRBV28|TRBJ2-2
CASSFLYSGRAEDFRTGELFF
TGTGCCAGCAGTTTTCTTTATAGCGGGAGGGCCGAAGACTTCCGCACCGGGGAGCTGTTTTTT
>15|NA|NA|TRBV28|TRBJ1-5
CASSLGGGGNQPQHF
TGTGCCAGCAGTTTGGGCGGTGGGGGCAATCAGCCCCAGCATTTT
>10|NA|NA|TRBV5-4|TRBJ2-2
CASGVGELFF
TGTGCCAGCGGAGTCGGGGAGCTGTTTTTT
>16|NA|NA|TRBV7-9|TRBJ1-4
CASSPPGVATNEKLFF
TGTGCCAGCAGCCCGCCGGGGGTGGCAACTAATGAAAAACTGTTTTTT
>15|NA|NA|TRBV12-5|TRBJ1-2
CASGLAGGQAGGYTF
TGTGCTAGTGGTTTGGCGGGCGGGCAGGCGGGTGGCTACACCTTC
>17|NA|TRBD2|TRBV18|TRBJ2-7
CASSAKTGTSGSHEQYF
TGTGCCAGCTCAGCTAAAACCGGGACTAGCGGGAGTCATGAGCAGTACTTC
>13|NA|NA|TRBV2|TRBJ2-2
CASRGGYTGELFF
TGTGCCAGCAGGGGGGGCTACACCGGGGAGCTGTTTTTT
>15|few|TRBD2|TRBV7-9|TRBJ2-3
CASSLLAGVGDTQYF
TGTGCCAGCAGCTTACTAGCGGGAGTAGGAGATACGCAGTATTTT
>12|NA|NA|TRBV7-2|TRBJ2-2
CASSLDNGELFF
TGTGCCAGCAGCTTAGACAACGGGGAGCTGTTTTTT
>15|NA|NA|TRBV11-2|TRBJ2-1
CASSLDYQPHNEQFF
TGTGCCAGCAGCTTAGATTATCAACCTCATAATGAGCAGTTCTTC
>13|NA|TRBD2|TRBV27|TRBJ2-1
CASKGPGRVFEFF
TGTGCCAGCAAAGGGCCGGGGAGGGTCTTTGAGTTCTTC
>14|once|NA|TRBV4-1|TRBJ1-1
CASSQGGGLTEAFF
TGCGCCAGCAGCCAAGGGGGGGGCCTCACTGAAGCTTTCTTT
>14|NA|NA|TRBV10-3|TRBJ2-6
CAISEGAGANVLTF
TGTGCCATCAGTGAGGGGGCTGGGGCCAACGTCCTGACTTTC
>15|NA|NA|TRBV27|TRBJ2-1
CASSFRRTSYNEQFF
TGTGCCAGCAGTTTTAGAAGGACCTCCTACAATGAGCAGTTCTTC
>15|NA|TRBD1|TRBV7-2|TRBJ1-4
CASSWQTGGNEKLFF
TGTGCCAGCAGTTGGCAGACAGGGGGGAATGAAAAACTGTTTTTT
>15|NA|NA|TRBV5-4|TRBJ2-7
CASSQGVAPPYEQYF
TGTGCCAGCAGCCAAGGAGTCGCACCACCCTACGAGCAGTACTTC
>15|NA|NA|TRBV28|TRBJ2-1
CASSTGYRVHNEQFF
TGTGCCAGCAGTACCGGCTACAGGGTTCACAATGAGCAGTTCTTC
>19|NA|TRBD2|TRBV4-1|TRBJ2-7
CASSQDNFSLRGRAHEQYF
TGCGCCAGCAGCCAAGATAATTTCAGTCTTCGGGGGAGGGCCCACGAGCAGTACTTC
>16|NA|NA|TRBV2|TRBJ2-5
CASTGNRLALRETQYF
TGTGCCAGCACCGGGAATCGGCTAGCACTGAGGGAGACCCAGTACTTC
>15|NA|TRBD1|TRBV18|TRBJ2-7
CASSPSGQGRYEQYF
TGTGCCAGCTCCCCCTCCGGACAGGGGCGATACGAGCAGTACTTC
>13|NA|NA|TRBV28|TRBJ1-6
CASREGVNSPLHF
TGTGCCAGCAGGGAGGGCGTTAATTCACCCCTCCACTTT
>17|NA|TRBD2|TRBV7-8|TRBJ2-2
CATDWGWPGGSIGELFF
TGTGCCACTGACTGGGGTTGGCCGGGAGGAAGCATCGGGGAGCTGTTTTTT
>15|NA|TRBD2|TRBV5-6|TRBJ2-3
CASSYSGAGGDTQYF
TGTGCCAGCAGCTATAGCGGGGCGGGCGGAGATACGCAGTATTTT
>16|NA|NA|TRBV19|TRBJ2-4
CASSMTPGGGKNIQYF
TGTGCCAGTAGTATGACCCCAGGGGGGGGCAAAAACATTCAGTACTTC
>15|NA|TRBD1|TRBV7-3|TRBJ2-6
CASSSTGAGANVLTF
TGTGCCAGCAGCTCGACAGGGGCTGGGGCCAACGTCCTGACTTTC
>14|NA|NA|TRBV6-1|TRBJ1-1
CASSETGTNTEAFF
TGTGCCAGCAGTGAAACGGGTACGAACACTGAAGCTTTCTTT
>17|NA|TRBD1|TRBV11-2|TRBJ1-2
CASSHADGGTGVRGYTF
TGTGCCAGCAGCCACGCCGACGGCGGGACAGGAGTTCGTGGCTACACCTTC
>19|NA|TRBD1|TRBV4-2|TRBJ1-2
CASSQELPYGTGYNYGYTF
TGTGCCAGCAGCCAGGAGCTACCCTATGGGACAGGGTACAACTATGGCTACACCTTC
>17|NA|TRBD1|TRBV19|TRBJ2-5
CASSPRGRGSSQETQYF
TGTGCCAGTAGTCCCCGGGGCAGGGGGTCAAGTCAAGAGACCCAGTACTTC
>15|NA|NA|TRBV4-1|TRBJ2-7
CASSPDPAGSYEQYF
TGCGCCAGCAGCCCCGATCCCGCGGGGTCCTACGAGCAGTACTTC
>14|NA|NA|TRBV6-6|TRBJ2-2
CASSKREVSGELFF
TGTGCCAGCAGTAAGAGGGAGGTTTCCGGGGAGCTGTTTTTT
>14|NA|NA|TRBV7-9|TRBJ2-7
CASSFDLIPYEQYF
TGTGCCAGCAGCTTCGACCTAATCCCCTACGAGCAGTACTTC
>15|once|NA|TRBV10-3|TRBJ2-2
CAISESKGDTGELFF
TGTGCCATCAGTGAGTCCAAGGGCGACACCGGGGAGCTGTTTTTT